These 21 T cell receptor beta chains came from one sample sequenced in a study of blood T cells in healthy people across ages. Primers used in a second PCR of about 7 to 12 cycles were a sample-barcoded 5' primer and a J-beta primer mix. TCRdb re-analysed the 5' RACE reads in MiXCR, keeping a single row per CDR3 protein. The sample comprises 1.5 million to 1.8 million distinct CDR3 sequences, 40% to 45% of which are singletons, and more than 4% rests with the top ten. The sample consisted of blood. The receptor set was obtained from a woman in her late teens or twenties in good health.

This clonotype was recorded once. The chain uses TRBV29-1 and TRBJ2-1; the D gene is possibly TRBD2 (5 bases). Germline V gene lookup returns CDR1 SQVTM and CDR2 ANQGSEA. V gave up 5 bases and J gave up 0 bases, with 11 bases separating them. This CDR3 has 14 amino acids. CDR3 DNA: TGCAGCGTTCGGACTCAAAGCTCCTACAATGAGCAGTTCTTC. It specifies CSVRTQSSYNEQFF.

This clonotype turned up a few times. V gene TRBV9 combines with J gene TRBJ1-2; D may be TRBD1 (5 bases). CDR1 SGDLS and CDR2 YYNGEE come from the germline V gene. This CDR3 contains 14 residues. V was clipped by 4 bases and J by 2 bases, with 12 bases between them. The CDR3 protein is CASSSSRENYGYTF. CDR3 nucleotide sequence: TGTGCCAGCAGCTCATCCAGGGAAAACTATGGCTACACCTTC.

This clonotype came up a few times. This chain's CDR3 is CAISELEGINTEAFF. The CDR3 DNA is TGTGCCATCAGTGAGCTGGAAGGGATCAACACTGAAGCTTTCTTT. The chain employs TRBV10-3 and TRBJ1-1, with D unclear. Germline V CDR1 and CDR2: ENHRY, SYGVKD. The CDR3 runs to 15 residues. V lost 2 bases to trimming and J lost 2 bases, with 12 bases between them.

This clonotype came up a few times. V is TRBV13 and J is TRBJ1-5; D unclear. The V gene's germline CDR1 is PRHDT and CDR2 FYEKMQ (reference sequence). CDR3 length: 13 amino acids. V was pared by 5 bases and J by 2 bases, with 7 bases between. CDR3 DNA: TGTGCCAGCAGCCGGCGTGGCAATCAGCCCCAGCATTTT. Encoded protein: CASSRRGNQPQHF.

This clonotype appeared a single time. The chain employs TRBV7-2 and TRBJ2-7; 10 bases align to TRBD2. The CDR3 length is 17 residues. CDR1 SGHTA and CDR2 FQGNSA come from the germline V gene. V trimming: 0 bases; J trimming: 7 bases; junction bases outside the gene matches: 12. The CDR3 spells CASSLAFLAGEYNEQYF. CDR3 nucleotides: TGTGCCAGCAGCTTAGCCTTCCTAGCGGGAGAGTACAATGAGCAGTACTTC.

The chain recombines TRBV2 with TRBJ1-1; 7 bases match TRBD1. The V gene's germline CDR1 is SNHLY and CDR2 FYNNEI. This CDR3 contains 14 residues. The trim removed 1 base at V and 7 bases at J, leaving 6 bases unmatched. In nucleotides, the CDR3 is TGTGCCAGCAGTGAAGTGGGACAGTTAGATGAAGCTTTCTTT. It is translated as CASSEVGQLDEAFF. Full variable domain (missing parts from reference TRBV2 and TRBJ1-1): EPEVTQTPSHQVTQMGQEVILRCVPISNHLYFYWYRQILGQKVEFLVSFYNNEISEKSEIFDDQFSVERPDGSNFTLKIRSTKLEDSAMYFCASSEVGQLDEAFFGQGTRLTVV.

This clonotype was detected a few times. The rearrangement joins TRBV20-1 to TRBJ2-1; D unclear. V lost 6 bases and J 3 bases, leaving 15 bases between the germline ends. This CDR3 is built from 14 residues. The germline V gene encodes CDR1 DFQATT and CDR2 SNEGSKA (reference sequence). The CDR3 reads CSAHYGVGYNEQFF. For the CDR3, the DNA is TGCAGTGCCCATTACGGTGTCGGCTACAATGAGCAGTTCTTC.

The chain uses TRBV3-1 and TRBJ1-1; D not certain. The CDR3 is 14 residues long. The ends were cut back, 0 bases at V and 10 bases at J, with 15 bases in the middle. Germline V gives CDR1 LGHDT, CDR2 YNNKEL (reference sequence). The CDR3 loop reads CASSQEPPRAGAFF. CDR3 nucleotides: TGTGCCAGCAGCCAAGAGCCGCCCCGAGCTGGAGCTTTCTTT.

V usage is TRBV29-1 and J usage is TRBJ2-1, with D perhaps TRBD2 (6 bases). Germline lookup yields CDR1 SQVTM and CDR2 ANQGSEA. The CDR3 loop spans 14 amino acids. The V end lost 1 base, the J end lost 7 bases, and 14 bases lay between the germline ends. CDR3: CSVEVAGLRNEQFF. CDR3 DNA sequence: TGCAGCGTTGAAGTTGCGGGACTTCGAAATGAGCAGTTCTTC.

This clonotype was observed a handful of times. The genes are TRBV5-5 and TRBJ2-7; the match to TRBD2 covers 8 bases. After removal of 0 bases from V and 0 bases from J, the junction contained 5 bases not matched to a gene. This CDR3 has 16 residues. Per the germline V gene, CDR1 is SGHKS and CDR2 is YYEKEE (reference sequence). Written as DNA, the CDR3 is TGTGCCAGCAGCTTGGCGGCTAGCGGGTACTCCTACGAGCAGTACTTC. Encoded protein: CASSLAASGYSYEQYF.

This clonotype was detected only a few times. The V and J genes are TRBV19 and TRBJ1-2; the match to TRBD1 covers 8 bases. V lost 5 bases, J lost 8 bases, and 16 bases stayed unmatched. This CDR3 contains 16 residues. Germline CDR1 is LNHDA and CDR2 is SQIVND (reference sequence). CDR3 nucleotides: TGTGCCAGTAGTCGCGGGGACAGGATAATGGTACTAGGCTACACCTTC. Translating gives CASSRGDRIMVLGYTF.

The chain links TRBV7-9 to TRBJ2-3; the D call may be TRBD1 or TRBD2 (5 bases each). CDR3 size: 13 residues. V lost 5 bases and J 5 bases, leaving 11 bases between the germline ends. The germline V gene has CDR1 SEHNR and CDR2 FQNEAQ (reference sequence). CDR3 sequence: CASSRRGQDTQYF. For the CDR3, the DNA is TGTGCCAGCAGCCGCCGGGGCCAAGATACGCAGTATTTT.

This clonotype was seen more than once but under ten times. The V gene is TRBV5-1, the J gene TRBJ1-2; D possibly corresponds to TRBD1 (5 bases). Trimming left V 0 bases short and J 7 bases short, with 13 bases between. CDR3 length: 14 residues. Per germline, CDR1 SGHRS and CDR2 YFSETQ. CDR3 in amino acids: CASSLASGAAGYTF. In nucleotides, the CDR3 is TGCGCCAGCAGCTTGGCTTCCGGGGCCGCTGGCTACACCTTC. The variable domain in full, with the rest retrieved from reference TRBV5-1 and TRBJ1-2, is KAGVTQTPRYLIKTRGQQVTLSCSPISGHRSVSWYQQTPGQGLQFLFEYFSETQRNKGNFPGRFSGRQFSNSRSEMNVSTLELGDSALYLCASSLASGAAGYTFGSGTRLTVV.

The table lists this clonotype with a few counts. The chain employs TRBV27 and TRBJ1-2, with D perhaps matching TRBD1 (6 bases). The CDR3 is made up of 14 amino acids. V was cut by 5 bases and J by 5 bases, with 15 bases left in between. Germline CDR1 and CDR2: MNHEY and SMNVEV (reference sequence). The chain's CDR3 is CASSPQGYRYGYTF. CDR3 coding DNA: TGTGCCAGCAGTCCACAGGGTTATAGATATGGCTACACCTTC.

This clonotype was picked up a small number of times. The chain employs TRBV27 and TRBJ1-1; D might be TRBD1 (5 bases). The germline V gene encodes CDR1 MNHEY and CDR2 SMNVEV (reference sequence). The germline V and J ends were trimmed by 7 bases and 7 bases, with 16 bases remaining between them. The CDR3 loop spans 13 amino acids. CDR3 region: CASKASGFFEAFF. The CDR3 DNA sequence: TGTGCCAGCAAAGCTTCAGGGTTCTTTGAAGCTTTCTTT.

The rearrangement links TRBV7-2 to TRBJ2-1, with 7 bases matching TRBD1. This CDR3 has 15 amino acids. Per the germline V gene, CDR1 is SGHTA and CDR2 is FQGNSA. Losses at the gene ends were 5 bases for V and 3 bases for J; bases not matched to a gene: 7. CDR3 bases: TGTGCCAGCAGCCGCCGGGACAGCATCTACAATGAGCAGTTCTTC. Translation gives CASSRRDSIYNEQFF.

This clonotype has only a few counts. The rearrangement uses TRBV4-3 and TRBJ2-7, with 9 nucleotides matching TRBD1. V gave up 0 bases and J gave up 3 bases; unmatched junction bases: 6. Germline V gene lookup returns CDR1 LGHNA and CDR2 YSLEER. The CDR3 contains 16 residues. CDR3 nucleotide sequence: TGCGCCAGCAGCCAAGAAGGGACAGGGAGTATCTACGAGCAGTACTTC. As protein: CASSQEGTGSIYEQYF.

This clonotype was seen at least ten times. J is TRBJ2-7 and V is TRBV7-2, with D maybe TRBD2 (5 bases). Germline V gene sequence: CDR1 SGHTA, CDR2 FQGNSA. The CDR3 spans 15 residues. V lost 1 base to trimming and J lost 0 bases, with 10 bases between them. This chain's CDR3 is CASSLGTASSYEQYF. CDR3 nucleotides: TGTGCCAGCAGCTTAGGGACTGCCAGCTCCTACGAGCAGTACTTC. Together with reference TRBV7-2 and TRBJ2-7, the CDR3 gives the full variable domain: GAGVSQSPSNKVTEKGKDVELRCDPISGHTALYWYRQSLGQGLEFLIYFQGNSAPDKSGLPSDRFSAERTGGSVSTLTIQRTQQEDSAVYLCASSLGTASSYEQYFGPGTRLTVT.

The chain carries TRBV11-2 and TRBJ1-1, with 7 nucleotides matching TRBD1. CDR3 size: 15 residues. Trimming removed 5 bases from V and 0 bases from J; junction bases left unmatched: 6. Germline CDR1 reads SGHAT; CDR2 reads FQNNGV. The CDR3 DNA follows: TGTGCCAGCAGCCGGCAGGGGGGGATGAACACTGAAGCTTTCTTT. Protein product: CASSRQGGMNTEAFF. The full variable domain, its missing parts supplied by reference TRBV11-2 and TRBJ1-1, is EAGVAQSPRYKIIEKRQSVAFWCNPISGHATLYWYQQILGQGPKLLIQFQNNGVVDDSQLPKDRFSAERLKGVDSTLKIQPAKLEDSAVYLCASSRQGGMNTEAFFGQGTRLTVV.

Details on this clonotype: At one of its ends the junction is not consistent with the germline gene, which may arise from a read error. This chain links TRBV6-5 with TRBJ2-7, with 11 bases matching TRBD2. CDR3 size: 17 residues. Germline V lookup: CDR1 MNHEY, CDR2 SVGAGI. The CDR3, as DNA: TGTGCCAGCAGTGACTCGGGACTAGCGGAATCTCTCTACGAGCAGTACTTC. Amino acids: CASSDSGLAESLYEQYF.

J is TRBJ2-3 and V is TRBV20-1; 12 positions match TRBD2. Trimming took 1 base from V and 0 from J; bases not matched to a gene: 8. The CDR3 extends over 18 amino acids. In germline, CDR1 is DFQATT, CDR2 SNEGSKA (reference sequence). The CDR3 sequence is CSARGVLAGGESTDTQYF. The CDR3 DNA reads TGCAGTGCTAGAGGAGTTCTAGCGGGAGGGGAGAGCACAGATACGCAGTATTTT.